Listed below are T cell receptor beta chains from one sample, sequenced in a study of PD-L1 blockade in urothelial cancer. Libraries were prepared by immunoSEQ multiplex PCR; TCRdb keeps only in-frame clonotypes and omits some of them. Among under 85,000 clones listed, 80% to 95% were seen once. Sequenced here: PBMCs, sampled around atezolizumab (anti-PD-L1) treatment. The receptors were sampled from a woman at least 80 years old with urothelial cancer. Each CDR3 is given with its conserved first and last residue. Each record gives: clone size, J gene, V gene, D gene, CDR3 DNA, CDR3 protein. A D gene is named only where the DNA matches it firmly. The listing skips clone size in some rows; elsewhere it reads once, few, many or a size class.

>NA|TRBJ2-1|TRBV5-1|TRBD2
TGCGCCAGCAGCCCACGGACTAGCGGGAGCGCCTACAATGAGCAGTTCTTC
CASSPRTSGSAYNEQFF
>few|TRBJ1-3|TRBV7-9|NA
TGTGCCAGCAGGCCAGGGGCAGGAAACACCATATATTTT
CASRPGAGNTIYF
>NA|TRBJ1-1|TRBV30|TRBD1
TGTGCTAAGACTTCGAGGGGGAACAGGGGGACTGAAGCTTTCTTT
CAKTSRGNRGTEAFF
>NA|TRBJ1-2|TRBV6-1|TRBD1
TGTGCCAGCAGTTTGACAGGGTCAAGGTATGGCTACACCTTC
CASSLTGSRYGYTF
>NA|TRBJ1-5|TRBV5-1|NA
TGCGCCAGCAGCTTCAACGGGGATAGCAATCAGCCCCAGCATTTT
CASSFNGDSNQPQHF
>NA|TRBJ1-2|TRBV7-9|NA
TGTGCCAGCAGCTTAGAAACAAAGTTAAACTATGGCTACACCTTC
CASSLETKLNYGYTF
>once|TRBJ2-1|TRBV27|TRBD2
TGTGCCAGCAGTTCCCGCTCTAGCGGGGTCTACAATGAGCAGTTCTTC
CASSSRSSGVYNEQFF
>NA|TRBJ2-1|TRBV10-3|TRBD2
TGTGCCATCAGTGGCGAATCCGGGACTAGCTCCCTCCCAAGCTCCTACAATGAGCAGTTCTTC
CAISGESGTSSLPSSYNEQFF
>NA|TRBJ1-1|TRBV29-1|TRBD1
TGCAGCGTTGAAGGAGGGACAGGGGCAGCTTTCTTT
CSVEGGTGAAFF
>NA|TRBJ2-7|TRBV27|NA
TGTGCCAGCAGTTCCACAGGGATGTACGAGCAGTACTTC
CASSSTGMYEQYF
>once|TRBJ1-5|TRBV28|NA
TGTGCCAGCAGTTTTTCAGGGAGCAATCAGCCCCAGCATTTT
CASSFSGSNQPQHF
>NA|TRBJ2-1|TRBV27|TRBD2
TGTGCCAGCAGTTTGCCGGGACTAGCGATAGAGGATGAGCAGTTCTTC
CASSLPGLAIEDEQFF
>NA|TRBJ2-2|TRBV5-4|TRBD2
TGTGCCAGCAGCCGGGGACTAGTCATGAACACCGGGGAGCTGTTTTTT
CASSRGLVMNTGELFF
>NA|TRBJ2-1|TRBV7-9|TRBD1
TGTGCCAGCAGCCCGGACAGGGAGCGGAATGAGCAGTTCTTC
CASSPDRERNEQFF
>NA|TRBJ1-2|TRBV5-1|NA
TGCGCCAGCAGCCCCGACCGACCCTCAGGTGGCTACACCTTC
CASSPDRPSGGYTF
>NA|TRBJ2-5|TRBV12-5|NA
TGTGCTAGTGGTTTGGGTGACTTGGAAGAGACCCAGTACTTC
CASGLGDLEETQYF
>NA|TRBJ1-1|TRBV28|NA
TGTGCCAGCAGTTTAAACAGGGCTGAAGCTTTCTTT
CASSLNRAEAFF